The rows below give T cell receptor beta chains drawn from one sample of a study of blood T cell repertoires in COVID-19. Clones were read by immunoSEQ multiplex PCR, and TCRdb kept only the in-frame ones, dropping some. The data contain some 150,000 clones, approximately 80% of them singletons. The sequencing sample was made of peripheral blood. The receptor source for this set is a man between 60 and 70 years old with active or convalescent COVID-19. CDR3s leave out the opening cysteine and the closing phenylalanine or tryptophan.

V gene	CDR3 length	J gene	CDR3 protein
TRBV29-1	11	TRBJ1-2	SVAGGAERGYT
TRBV19	15	TRBJ1-5	ASSIRRGGGANQPQH
TRBV12-5	13	TRBJ2-1	ASGFGSGAYNEQF
TRBV7-8	12	TRBJ1-2	ASSLAGQGVGYT
TRBV4-2	14	TRBJ1-1	ASSGSGQGVDTEAF
TRBV7-3	13	TRBJ2-3	ASSWGQGGADTQY
TRBV5-6	14	TRBJ2-5	ASSTGAGGWLETQY
TRBV4-2	16	TRBJ2-1	ASSQGVLAGGGRSVEF
TRBV12-3/TRBV12-4	11	TRBJ1-1	ASSFQGAREAF
TRBV12-3/TRBV12-4	11	TRBJ1-5	ASSQTGDQPQH
TRBV7-9	12	TRBJ1-2	ASSFGEGARGYT
TRBV20-1	9	TRBJ1-1	SATQETEAF
TRBV7-3	11	TRBJ2-7	ASSLAGSYEQY
TRBV3-1/TRBV3-2	12	TRBJ1-5	ASSQSGHNQPQH
TRBV6-5	10	TRBJ1-5	ASLVGNQPQH
TRBV5-1	13	TRBJ1-6	ASSLDATGDSPLH
TRBV10-3	10	TRBJ1-1	AISGQNTEAF
TRBV19	14	TRBJ2-3	ASSGKREAGTDTQY
TRBV6-5	9	TRBJ1-2	ASLSKGGYT
TRBV28	13	TRBJ2-1	ASSFGGLVGNEQF
TRBV2	9	TRBJ2-7	ASTLLHEQY
TRBV7-2	11	TRBJ2-3	ASSLQVLDTQY
TRBV19	12	TRBJ2-7	ASSIRDRDYEQY
TRBV18	15	TRBJ1-5	ASSPGRTGAGNQPQH
TRBV6-2/TRBV6-3	13	TRBJ1-1	ASSAQQGVNTEAF
TRBV6-5	12	TRBJ1-1	ASSRGVGNTEAF
TRBV6-5	12	TRBJ1-1	ASSYGRSGTEAF
TRBV4-3	13	TRBJ1-1	ASSQEEGGNTEAF
TRBV21-1	14	TRBJ1-6	ASSRVEEGADSPLH
TRBV4-2	13	TRBJ2-5	ASSQSTSGPETQY
TRBV19	13	TRBJ1-2	ASTFRDSRMDGYT
TRBV2	14	TRBJ2-2	ASSEARLANTGELF
TRBV4-1	15	TRBJ2-7	ASSQERIGTGSTEQY
TRBV5-1	13	TRBJ1-2	ASSETGGLNYGYT
TRBV7-2	11	TRBJ1-5	ASSLGANLPQH
TRBV6-2/TRBV6-3	12	TRBJ2-3	ASSFESEVYTQY
TRBV28	13	TRBJ1-2	ASSLPQGVVDGYT
TRBV5-5	13	TRBJ1-5	ASSPVRGGHQPQH
TRBV28	11	TRBJ1-3	ASGRGSGNTIY
TRBV4-1	12	TRBJ1-4	ASSPYDRDEKLF
TRBV27	13	TRBJ1-5	ASSLIGGGFQPQH